This T cell receptor (beta chain) originates from a study of identical twins. Points from the study as a whole: Not following the same donors, the study drew its conclusions from cross-sectional statistical analysis. Abundant beta clonotypes from cord blood bore fewer insertions; memory repertoires lacked this pattern.

MiXCR, applied by TCRdb to the 5' RACE reads, yields one record per CDR3 protein. The table lists hundreds of thousands of distinct CDR3 sequences, roughly 18% of them singletons. Comment on this clonotype: The antigen is unknown.

There are 15 residues in the CDR3. In germline, CDR1 is WSHSY, CDR2 SAAADI. Between the trimmed V and J ends, which lost 2 bases and 1 base, there was a span of 11 bases. This sample also appeared in a second study, on T cells expressing NK-cell markers. Per that study: Each of six donors carried dominant NKG2C+ clonotypes accounting for about 1.0-8% of CD8+ T cells. Once again these clonotypes came out on top in the CD3+CD56-NKG2C+ fraction of a few donors.

Sequencing used PBMCs. The sequence came from a woman aged 18-35 years in good health. V is TRBV10-2 and J is TRBJ1-1; D is ambiguous. The CDR3 protein is CASSEPAGRNTEAFF. The CDR3 region has the DNA TGCGCCAGCAGTGAGCCAGCAGGCAGGAACACTGAAGCTTTCTTT.